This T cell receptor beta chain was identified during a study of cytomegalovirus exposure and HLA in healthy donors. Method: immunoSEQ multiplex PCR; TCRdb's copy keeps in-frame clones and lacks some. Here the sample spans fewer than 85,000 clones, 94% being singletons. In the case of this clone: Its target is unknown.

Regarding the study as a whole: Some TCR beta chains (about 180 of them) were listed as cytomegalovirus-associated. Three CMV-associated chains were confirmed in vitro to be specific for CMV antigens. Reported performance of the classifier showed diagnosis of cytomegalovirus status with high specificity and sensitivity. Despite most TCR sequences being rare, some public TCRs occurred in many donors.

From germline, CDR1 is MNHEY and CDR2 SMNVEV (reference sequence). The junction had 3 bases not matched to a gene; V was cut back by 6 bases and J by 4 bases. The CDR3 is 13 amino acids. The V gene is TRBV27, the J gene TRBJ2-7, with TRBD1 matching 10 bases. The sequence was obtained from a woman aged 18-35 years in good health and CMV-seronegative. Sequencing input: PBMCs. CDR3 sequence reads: CASSRDRGYEQYF. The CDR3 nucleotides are TGTGCCAGCAGCCGGGACAGGGGTTACGAGCAGTACTTC.